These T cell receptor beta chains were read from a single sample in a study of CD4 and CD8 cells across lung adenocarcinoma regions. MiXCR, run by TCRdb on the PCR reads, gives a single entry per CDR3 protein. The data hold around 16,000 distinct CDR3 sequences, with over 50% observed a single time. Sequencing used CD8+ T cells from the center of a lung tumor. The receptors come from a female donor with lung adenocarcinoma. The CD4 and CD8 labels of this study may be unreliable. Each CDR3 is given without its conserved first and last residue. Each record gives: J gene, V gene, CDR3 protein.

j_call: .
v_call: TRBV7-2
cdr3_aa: ASGRDPDTQY

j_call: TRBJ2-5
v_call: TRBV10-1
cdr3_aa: ASSDQYQETQY

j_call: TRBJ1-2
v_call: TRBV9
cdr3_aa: ASSLRGGQTGYT

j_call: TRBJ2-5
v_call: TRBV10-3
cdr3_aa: AISVNPRGGETQY

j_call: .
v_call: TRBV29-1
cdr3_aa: SVGAAAESYNAQY

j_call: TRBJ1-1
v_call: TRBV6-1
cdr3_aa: ASRKSGGRRETEAF

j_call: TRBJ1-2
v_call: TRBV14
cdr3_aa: ASSHLQGLGNGYT

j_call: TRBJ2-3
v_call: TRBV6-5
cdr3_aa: ASSYSVAAVSTDTQF

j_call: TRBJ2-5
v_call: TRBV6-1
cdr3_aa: ASSALSSGGQETQY

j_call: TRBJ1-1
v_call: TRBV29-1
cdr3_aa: SVKDRANTEAF

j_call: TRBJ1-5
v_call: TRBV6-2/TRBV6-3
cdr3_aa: ASSPGEGGQPQH

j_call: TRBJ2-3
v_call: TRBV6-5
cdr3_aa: ASGSGRGGTDIQY

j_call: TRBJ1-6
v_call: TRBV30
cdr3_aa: AWSVRTGGPLH

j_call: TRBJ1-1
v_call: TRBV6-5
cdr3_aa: ASSLATGGYTEAF

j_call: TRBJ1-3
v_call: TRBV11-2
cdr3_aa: ASSELGGSGNTIY

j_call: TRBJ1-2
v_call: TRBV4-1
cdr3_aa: ASSQDRQGNYGYT

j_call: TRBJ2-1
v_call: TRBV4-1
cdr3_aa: ASSPQGALYNEQF

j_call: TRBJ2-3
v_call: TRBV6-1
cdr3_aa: ASRQVETQY

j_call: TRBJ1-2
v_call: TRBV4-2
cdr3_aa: ASSQEIVAGNGYT

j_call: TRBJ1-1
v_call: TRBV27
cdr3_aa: ASSFGISNTEAF